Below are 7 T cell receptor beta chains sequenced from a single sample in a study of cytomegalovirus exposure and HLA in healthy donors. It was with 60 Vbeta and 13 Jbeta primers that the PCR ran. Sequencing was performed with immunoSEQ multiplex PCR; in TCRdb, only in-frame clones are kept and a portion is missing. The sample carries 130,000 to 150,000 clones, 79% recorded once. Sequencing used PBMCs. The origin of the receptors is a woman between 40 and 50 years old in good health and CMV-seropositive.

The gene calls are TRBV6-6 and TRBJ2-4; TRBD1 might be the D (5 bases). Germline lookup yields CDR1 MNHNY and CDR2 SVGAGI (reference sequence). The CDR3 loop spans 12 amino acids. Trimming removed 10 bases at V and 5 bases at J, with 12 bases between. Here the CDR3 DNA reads TGTGCCACCTCACTGACAGAAAACATTCAGTACTTC. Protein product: CATSLTENIQYF.

Written as DNA, the CDR3 is TGCGCCAGCAGTGAGCCCTCTAGCGGGGGAGCCGGTGGGCAGTTCTTC. Its translation is CASSEPSSGGAGGQFF. V is TRBV10-2 and J is TRBJ2-1, with 10 bases aligning to TRBD2. Germline CDR1 and CDR2: WSHSY and SAAADI. V lost 2 bases and J lost 12; bases outside the gene matches: 13. The CDR3 totals 16 residues.

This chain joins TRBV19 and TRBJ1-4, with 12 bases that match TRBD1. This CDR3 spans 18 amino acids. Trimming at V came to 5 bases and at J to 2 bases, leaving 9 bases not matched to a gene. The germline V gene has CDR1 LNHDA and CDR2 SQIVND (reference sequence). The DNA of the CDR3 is TGTGCCAGTAGTGTAACCGGGACAGGGGGCCGGACTAATGAAAAACTGTTTTTT. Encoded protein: CASSVTGTGGRTNEKLFF.

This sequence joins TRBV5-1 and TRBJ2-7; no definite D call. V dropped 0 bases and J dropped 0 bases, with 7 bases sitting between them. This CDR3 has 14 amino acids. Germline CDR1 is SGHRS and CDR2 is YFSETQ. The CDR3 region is CASSLGLLSYEQYF. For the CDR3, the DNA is TGCGCCAGCAGCTTGGGACTCCTCTCCTACGAGCAGTACTTC. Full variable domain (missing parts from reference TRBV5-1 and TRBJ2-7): KAGVTQTPRYLIKTRGQQVTLSCSPISGHRSVSWYQQTPGQGLQFLFEYFSETQRNKGNFPGRFSGRQFSNSRSEMNVSTLELGDSALYLCASSLGLLSYEQYFGPGTRLTVT.

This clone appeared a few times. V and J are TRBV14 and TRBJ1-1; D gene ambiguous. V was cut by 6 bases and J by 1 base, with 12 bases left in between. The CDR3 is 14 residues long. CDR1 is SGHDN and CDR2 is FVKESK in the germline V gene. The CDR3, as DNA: TGTGCCAGCAGACCGGAGGTACCGAACACTGAAGCTTTCTTT. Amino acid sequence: CASRPEVPNTEAFF.

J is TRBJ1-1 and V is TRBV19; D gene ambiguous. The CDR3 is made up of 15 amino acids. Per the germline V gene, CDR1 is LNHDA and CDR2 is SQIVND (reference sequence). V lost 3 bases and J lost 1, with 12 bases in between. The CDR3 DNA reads TGTGCCAGTAGTATTTATCGTCAGTCGAACACTGAAGCTTTCTTT. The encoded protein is CASSIYRQSNTEAFF.

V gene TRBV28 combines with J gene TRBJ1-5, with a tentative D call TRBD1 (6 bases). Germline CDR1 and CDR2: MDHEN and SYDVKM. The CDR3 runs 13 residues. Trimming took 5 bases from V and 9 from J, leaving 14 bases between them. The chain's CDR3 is CASSLGGGWPQHF. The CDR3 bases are TGTGCCAGCAGTCTAGGGGGGGGCTGGCCCCAGCATTTT.